This T cell receptor (beta chain) was recorded in a study of T cells expressing NK-cell markers (dated by TCRdb to between 2020 and 2021). Regarding the research as a whole: Fewer than ten donors provided sorted CD3+CD56+NKG2C+, CD3+CD56+NKG2C- and CD3+CD56-NKG2C+ T-cell subsets, whose TCR beta-chain repertoires were profiled. Among the eight sequenced donors, seven were HCMV-seropositive and one was HCMV-seronegative. The eight sequenced donors were randomly selected healthy volunteers, three men and five women. Sequencing of the libraries produced 2 x 150 bp reads on Illumina HiSeq 2000/2500, MiSeq or NextSeq.

CDR1 is given as SGHRS and CDR2 as YFSETQ, both from the germline V gene. The CDR3 covers 13 residues, taking in both the cysteine and the phenylalanine. Only the protein sequence is given. Points on this clonotype: Its antigen specificity is not known.

The sequencer listed for this sample is Illumina HiSeq 2000. TCR beta cDNA libraries were made by 5'RACE template switching that added a universal primer site and unique molecular identifiers. Priming for cDNA synthesis came from the TCR beta constant segment, and two successive PCR amplification steps followed. The paper's processing steps were these. Reads were demultiplexed and grouped by UMI with MIGEC, and clonotypes were assembled and quantified with MiTCR. To exclude erroneous sequences, any TCR cDNA sequence not supported by at least two reads was discarded. The tcR package was used for downstream repertoire analysis, and clonotypes were matched across fractions by CDR3 nucleotide sequence plus V segment. VDJmatch was used to annotate antigen specificity against VDJdb, with one amino acid substitution allowed in CDR3. The reads underwent TCRdb reprocessing, giving one record for each CDR3 protein sequence and no DNA. The V and J calls follow TCRdb's processing rather than the paper's. This sample's clone table shows 400,000 to 550,000 distinct CDR3 sequences. 7.3% of the sample is in the top ten clones.

Overall results and qualifications from the work: It remained unclear whether the expanded NKG2C-expressing T cell clones were specific for HCMV antigens. Those dominant clonotypes were again the most abundant among CD3+CD56-NKG2C+ cells in four donors, at about 25-65%. In about six donors, the dominant CD3+CD56+NKG2C+ clonotypes were found to rank among the top 10 CD8+ clonotypes and to make up roughly 1.0-7.5% of CD8+ T cells.

HCMV-specific IgG was detected in serum with a commercial ELISA kit to determine HCMV serostatus. Peripheral blood mononuclear cells were isolated from blood by Ficoll density gradient centrifugation. The chain couples TRBV5-1 to TRBJ2-5; TCRdb designates TRBD2, a call that cannot be tested without DNA. Input material: blood T cells: a sorted CD56 or NKG2C T cell subset, CD4+ or CD8+ T cells, or bulk PBMC T cells (not recorded which). The receptor comes from a woman aged 18 to 75 in good health. The CDR3 reads as follows: CASSFGGGKTQYF.